These 21 T cell receptor beta chains share one sample of origin, sequenced in a study of neurological immune-mediated disorders (dated by TCRdb to the late 2010s). Preparation of the library involved 5' RACE. These reads were obtained on an Illumina HiSeq 2500. TCRdb reran the public reads through fastp at Q25 and MiXCR, keeping productive beta chains. Each record represents a unique CDR3 protein, reported with the most common genes and DNA among its rows. This sample gives some 34,000 distinct CDR3 sequences in total; about 1.6% of them show up just once. The ten largest account for around 9.2% of the sample. Sequencing used PBMCs. The receptors stem from a woman between 25 and 40 years old with multiple sclerosis.

This clonotype came up many times. The chain combines TRBV5-5 with TRBJ1-2, with D possibly being TRBD1 (5 bases). CDR1 and CDR2 from the germline V gene are SGHKS and YYEKEE (reference sequence). The ends were cut back, 0 bases at V and 0 bases at J, with 6 bases in the middle. This CDR3 is built from 14 residues. The CDR3 DNA follows: TGTGCCAGCAGCTTGGGACAGCCTAACTATGGCTACACCTTC. It is translated as CASSLGQPNYGYTF.

This clonotype was recorded many times. The V call is TRBV12-3 or TRBV12-4, the J call TRBJ1-1; D is unclear. V shed 6 bases and J shed 1 base, with 9 bases lying between them. The CDR3 totals 13 residues. CDR3 DNA: TGTGCCAGCAGCCGCACAGAGAACACTGAAGCTTTCTTT. Protein product: CASSRTENTEAFF.

This clonotype was seen at least ten times. The chain has TRBV6-6 and TRBJ2-7; TRBD1 might be the D (5 bases). The CDR3 covers 16 residues. Germline V gene data show CDR1 as MNHNY and CDR2 as SVGAGI (reference sequence). V gave up 5 bases and J gave up 4 bases, with 21 bases separating them. The CDR3 here is CASSRSLGEGKYEQYF. The DNA for the CDR3 is TGTGCCAGCAGTCGGAGTCTAGGGGAAGGCAAATACGAGCAGTACTTC.

This clonotype was detected ten times or more. The chain is built from TRBV20-1 and TRBJ2-3; the D is unclear. Germline V CDR1 and CDR2: DFQATT, SNEGSKA (reference sequence). The germline V and J ends were trimmed by 6 bases and 3 bases, with 19 bases remaining between them. This CDR3 spans 15 amino acids. The CDR3 region is CSALGPMGYTDTQYF. In DNA, the CDR3 is TGCAGTGCGCTAGGACCAATGGGTTATACAGATACGCAGTATTTT.

In this sample, this clonotype turned up many times. The chain is built from TRBV27 and TRBJ1-4; the D gene is possibly TRBD1 (6 bases). V shed 0 bases and J shed 3 bases, with 17 bases lying between them. The germline CDR1 and CDR2 sequences are MNHEY and SMNVEV (reference sequence). This CDR3 contains 18 residues. Here the CDR3 DNA reads TGTGCCAGCAGTTTATCCCCGACAGGAAAGCCGTCTAATGAAAAACTGTTTTTT. Protein product: CASSLSPTGKPSNEKLFF.

This clonotype was seen many times. The rearrangement joins TRBV20-1 to TRBJ2-7, with TRBD1 as a possible D gene (7 bases). Germline V lookup: CDR1 DFQATT, CDR2 SNEGSKA (reference sequence). V was shortened by 5 bases and J by 3 bases, with 14 bases between the two germline ends. This CDR3 comprises 13 residues. The DNA for the CDR3 is TGCAGTGCTGCGGGACAGCGTAGCTACGAGCAGTACTTC. This sequence encodes CSAAGQRSYEQYF.

CDR3 loop: CASSPSGGARTEQYF. In nucleotides, the CDR3 is TGTGCCAGCAGCCCTAGCGGGGGGGCCCGGACCGAGCAGTACTTC. V gene TRBV7-2 combines with J gene TRBJ2-7; 12 nucleotides align to TRBD2. CDR3 length: 15 residues. CDR1 is SGHTA and CDR2 is FQGNSA in the germline V gene. With 5 bases clipped from V and 6 bases from J, the junction kept 8 bases outside the gene matches.

Ten or more counts support this clonotype. The rearrangement links TRBV12-3 or TRBV12-4 to TRBJ2-1, with D unclear. The CDR3 sequence is 14 residues long. Trimming took off 0 bases at V and 7 bases at J, with 10 bases between the two ends. DNA for the CDR3: TGTGCCAGCAGTTTAGCGGGGTCAAAAAATGAGCAGTTCTTC. It codes for CASSLAGSKNEQFF.

This clonotype was found many times. V and J are TRBV6-2 or TRBV6-3 and TRBJ2-1; TRBD2 agrees at 9 bases. The trim removed 3 bases at V and 2 bases at J, leaving 2 bases unmatched. The CDR3 totals 15 residues. Germline V gives CDR1 MNHEY, CDR2 SVGEGT. For the CDR3, the DNA is TGTGCCAGCAGTTATCGCGGGGGGGCCTACAATGAGCAGTTCTTC. It is translated as CASSYRGGAYNEQFF.

This clonotype was counted at least ten times. The chain has TRBV20-1 and TRBJ1-2; TRBD1 aligns across 9 bases. The CDR3 covers 14 residues. The V gene end was trimmed by 1 base and the J gene end by 8 bases; junction bases not matched to a gene: 8. Germline assignment: CDR1 DFQATT and CDR2 SNEGSKA (reference sequence). The CDR3 region has the DNA TGCAGTGCTAGAGGGCAACAGGGGGCGGGCGGCTACACCTTC. Its translation is CSARGQQGAGGYTF.

This clonotype was counted at least ten times. The chain combines TRBV20-1 with TRBJ1-4, with D possibly matching TRBD1 (5 bases). Germline values: CDR1 DFQATT, CDR2 SNEGSKA (reference sequence). Deletions cut 3 bases from V and 8 bases from J, with 13 bases between. The CDR3 totals 13 residues. This CDR3 reads CSASQGAPEKLFF. Written as DNA, the CDR3 is TGCAGTGCTAGTCAAGGGGCGCCGGAAAAACTGTTTTTT.

There are many counts of this clonotype. The V call is TRBV9, the J call TRBJ2-1; D is unclear. Germline V gene sequence: CDR1 SGDLS, CDR2 YYNGEE. V lost 0 bases and J 0 bases, leaving 7 bases between the germline ends. The CDR3 has 15 residues. The CDR3 spells CASSVDGVSYNEQFF. CDR3 in DNA: TGTGCCAGCAGCGTAGATGGGGTCTCCTACAATGAGCAGTTCTTC.

The table lists this clonotype with many counts. The chain joins TRBV20-1 to TRBJ1-2, with D tentatively TRBD1 (5 bases). Per the germline V gene, CDR1 is DFQATT and CDR2 is SNEGSKA (reference sequence). V lost 2 bases and J lost 6, with 13 bases in between. The CDR3 contains 13 residues. The CDR3 loop is CSARLAGGDGYTF. CDR3 DNA: TGCAGTGCTAGATTAGCTGGAGGGGATGGCTACACCTTC.

The rearrangement uses TRBV11-3 and TRBJ1-1, with 8 bases that match TRBD1. Per the germline V gene, CDR1 is SGHNT and CDR2 is YENEEA. V dropped 0 bases and J dropped 11; count of bases not matched to a gene: 5. CDR3 length: 13 amino acids. The CDR3 region has the DNA TGTGCCAGCAGCTTAGATGCCGGGACAGGCGCTTTCTTT. Amino acid sequence: CASSLDAGTGAFF. Full variable domain (rest looked up from reference TRBV11-3 and TRBJ1-1): EAGVVQSPRYKIIEKKQPVAFWCNPISGHNTLYWYLQNLGQGPELLIRYENEEAVDDSQLPKDRFSAERLKGVDSTLKIQPAELGDSAVYLCASSLDAGTGAFFGQGTRLTVV.

The table lists this clonotype with many counts. The genes are TRBV5-1 and TRBJ2-1; 8 positions match TRBD2. V dropped 0 bases and J dropped 2; count of bases not matched to a gene: 1. The germline V gene encodes CDR1 SGHRS and CDR2 YFSETQ. CDR3 length: 15 amino acids. The CDR3: CASSLGAGAYNEQFF. CDR3 sequence (DNA): TGCGCCAGCAGCTTGGGAGCGGGGGCCTACAATGAGCAGTTCTTC.

This clonotype was counted ten times or more. This chain uses TRBV25-1 with TRBJ1-6, with a weak D call TRBD1 (6 bases). V lost 8 bases, J lost 9 bases, and 14 bases lay in between. This CDR3 spans 13 amino acids. The germline V gene has CDR1 MGHDK and CDR2 SYGVNS. Here the CDR3 DNA reads TGTGCCAGCTCTAGGGGGGTTGGTTCACCCCTCCACTTT. Protein sequence: CASSRGVGSPLHF.

About this clonotype: Being one base from a much bigger clone, this may be a read error. The genes are TRBV7-2 and TRBJ2-7, with a tentative D call TRBD2 (6 bases). CDR3 length: 14 residues. The ends were cut back, 3 bases at V and 0 bases at J, with 9 bases in the middle. Germline V gene lookup returns CDR1 SGHTA and CDR2 FQGNSA. CDR3 in amino acids: CASSLAGPSYEQYV. Written as DNA, the CDR3 is TGTGCCAGCAGCTTGGCGGGGCCCTCCTACGAGCAGTACGTC.

This clonotype has at least ten counts. The V and J genes are TRBV10-3 and TRBJ1-1, with a weak D call TRBD1 (6 bases). Germline V gives CDR1 ENHRY, CDR2 SYGVKD. V shed 6 bases and J shed 1 base, with 12 bases lying between them. This CDR3 contains 14 residues. The DNA of the CDR3 is TGTGCCATCAGAACGGACAGTCCGAACACTGAAGCTTTCTTT. It translates to CAIRTDSPNTEAFF.

This clonotype has a count of ten or more. The chain couples TRBV7-6 to TRBJ1-1; D uncertain. This CDR3 is 16 amino acids long. Germline lookup yields CDR1 SGHVS and CDR2 FNYEAQ. Trimming pared 1 base from V and 3 bases from J, leaving 15 bases between. The CDR3 nucleotides are TGTGCCAGCAGCTTAGGCCCCACCCTACCGGACACTGAAGCTTTCTTT. As protein: CASSLGPTLPDTEAFF.

This clonotype showed up many times. The V call is TRBV5-5, the J call TRBJ2-1; 8 bases match TRBD1. CDR3 length equals 14 residues. The germline gives CDR1 SGHKS, CDR2 YYEKEE (reference sequence). After removal of 4 bases from V and 4 bases from J, the junction contained 4 bases not matched to a gene. CDR3 sequence: CASSRGTGYNEQFF. For the CDR3, the DNA is TGTGCCAGCAGCCGGGGGACAGGATACAATGAGCAGTTCTTC.

This clonotype was observed a few times. This chain uses TRBV7-3 with TRBJ2-6, with 7 positions matching TRBD2. CDR1 and CDR2 from the germline V gene are SGHTA and FQGTGA. The ends lost 5 bases at V and 4 bases at J; junction bases unmatched: 11. The CDR3 has 17 residues. The CDR3 reads CASSPAAGPRGANVLTF. As DNA, the CDR3 is TGTGCCAGCAGCCCCGCAGCGGGGCCCCGGGGGGCCAACGTCCTGACTTTC.